This passage covers 15 T cell receptor beta chains from one sample sequenced in a study of CD8+CD57+ T cells in acquired aplastic anemia (dated by TCRdb to about 2018). Sequencing used an Illumina HiSeq 2000. Genomic DNA was used as template for profiling of TCR beta VDJ combinations and CDR3 sequences. TCRdb ran its own pipeline on the public reads, namely fastp trimming at Q25 and MiXCR clone calling, and kept in-frame beta chains. Every distinct CDR3 protein forms one entry, paired with its most common genes and DNA. Within this sample are fewer than 200,000 distinct CDR3 sequences, with 48% of them counted one time only. 10% to 15% of the sample comes from the top ten. Expansion of CD8+CD57+ cells had been shown by flow cytometry in the patients chosen for sequencing. Sequencing was done on a sample of sorted CD4+, CD8+, or CD8+CD57+ T cells (not recorded which) from PBMCs. The receptors shown here come from a human donor with aplastic anemia.

The V gene is TRBV24-1, the J gene TRBJ1-6; no clear D. CDR3 length: 15 amino acids. V was clipped by 10 bases and J by 4 bases, with 16 bases between them. Germline loops: CDR1 KGHDR, CDR2 SFDVKD. The chain's CDR3 is CATSSSSEYNSPLHF. CDR3 DNA sequence: TGTGCCACATCGTCTTCATCGGAATATAATTCACCCCTCCACTTT.

The chain has TRBV4-2 and TRBJ2-2, with D uncertain. The CDR3 is made up of 15 amino acids. CDR1 and CDR2 (germline): LGHNA, YNFKEQ. The germline V and J ends were trimmed by 0 bases and 6 bases, with 11 bases remaining between them. The CDR3 loop reads CASSQERTIAGELFF. CDR3 coding DNA: TGTGCCAGCAGCCAAGAGAGGACCATCGCCGGGGAGCTGTTTTTT.

There are a few counts of this clonotype. This chain uses TRBV5-4 with TRBJ2-3, with 10 positions matching TRBD2. CDR1 is SGHNT, CDR2 YYREEE, per germline (reference sequence). The CDR3 contains 18 residues. V lost 1 base to trimming and J lost 4 bases; unmatched junction nucleotides: 12. The CDR3 spells CASSLLGRASGGADTQYF. As DNA, the CDR3 is TGTGCCAGCAGCTTGTTGGGGAGGGCTAGCGGGGGTGCAGATACGCAGTATTTT.

V gene TRBV24-1 combines with J gene TRBJ1-1, with D tentatively TRBD1 (5 bases). V lost 3 bases and J lost 1, with 11 bases in between. The CDR3 is 15 amino acids. CDR1 is KGHDR and CDR2 is SFDVKD in the germline V gene. The CDR3: CATSDPYTGNTEAFF. CDR3 bases: TGTGCCACCAGTGATCCGTATACAGGGAACACTGAAGCTTTCTTT.

There are many counts of this clonotype. The chain employs TRBV20-1 and TRBJ1-2; a weak D match, TRBD1 (5 bases). The CDR3 contains 13 residues. Germline V gene sequence: CDR1 DFQATT, CDR2 SNEGSKA (reference sequence). The V end lost 0 bases, the J end lost 2 bases, and 7 bases lay between the germline ends. DNA of the CDR3: TGCAGTGCTAGAGAGGGGGGGAACTATGGCTACACCTTC. It codes for CSAREGGNYGYTF.

This chain joins TRBV19 and TRBJ2-2; 10 bases match TRBD2. Germline trimming cut 8 bases from V and 6 bases from J; bases unmatched to any gene: 6. This CDR3 contains 14 residues. Per germline, CDR1 LNHDA and CDR2 SQIVND (reference sequence). CDR3 in amino acids: CASGAGTSAGELFF. The CDR3 DNA is TGTGCCAGTGGCGCCGGGACTAGCGCCGGGGAGCTGTTTTTT.

At least ten counts were recorded for this clonotype. The rearrangement uses TRBV20-1 and TRBJ2-7; TRBD2 might be the D (6 bases). The CDR3 contains 12 residues. Germline CDR1 and CDR2: DFQATT and SNEGSKA (reference sequence). V lost 2 bases and J lost 6, with 11 bases in between. The CDR3 bases are TGCAGTGCTAGATTTACAGCGGGCGAGCAGTACTTC. Amino acids: CSARFTAGEQYF.

This clonotype was recorded only once. The chain employs TRBV7-3 and TRBJ1-2; unclear D gene. The V gene lost 2 bases and the J gene lost 8 bases, with 6 bases spanning the gap. Germline V gene data show CDR1 as SGHTA and CDR2 as FQGTGA. The CDR3 contains 11 residues. The CDR3 bases are TGTGCCAGCAGCTTAGGTGGCGGCTACACCTTC. Amino acid sequence: CASSLGGGYTF.

This clonotype was found many times. V gene TRBV6-1 combines with J gene TRBJ2-7; 7 nucleotides match TRBD1. The J segment lost 2 bases and the V segment lost 6 bases, leaving 13 bases of the junction unmatched. Germline CDR1 and CDR2: MNHNS and SASEGT. This CDR3 contains 16 residues. The CDR3 DNA follows: TGTGCCAGCAGGAGACAACCGGGACAGTACGCCTACGAGCAGTACTTC. It yields the protein CASRRQPGQYAYEQYF.

The rearrangement uses TRBV7-8 and TRBJ1-5; D remains ambiguous. The CDR3 loop spans 17 amino acids. Germline assignment: CDR1 SGHVS and CDR2 FQNEAQ. The ends were cut back, 1 base at V and 0 bases at J, with 13 bases in the middle. The CDR3 reads CASSLDSLAYSNQPQHF. CDR3 nucleotides: TGTGCCAGCAGCTTAGACAGTTTAGCCTATAGCAATCAGCCCCAGCATTTT. Variable domain in full (rest from reference TRBV7-8 and TRBJ1-5): GAGVSQSPRYKVAKRGQDVALRCDPISGHVSLFWYQQALGQGPEFLTYFQNEAQLDKSGLPSDRFFAERPEGSVSTLKIQRTQQEDSAVYLCASSLDSLAYSNQPQHFGDGTRLSIL.

This clonotype has only a few counts. The chain uses TRBV11-3 and TRBJ2-3; perhaps TRBD2 as D (6 bases). Trimming shortened V by 1 base and J by 2 bases, and 10 bases separated the two germline ends. Germline CDR1 and CDR2: SGHNT and YENEEA. CDR3 size: 15 residues. The CDR3 is CASSLGGEFTDTQYF. CDR3 nucleotide sequence: TGTGCCAGCAGCTTAGGGGGGGAGTTCACAGATACGCAGTATTTT.

Many counts were recorded for this clonotype. At one end the junction does not follow the germline gene, possibly because of a read error. The CDR3 spells CASTEDGSSYEQYF. Written as DNA, the CDR3 is TGTGCCAGCACTGAAGATGGCAGTTCCTACGAGCAGTACTTC. This chain joins TRBV6-1 and TRBJ2-7; D gene uncertain. Germline CDR1 reads MNHNS; CDR2 reads SASEGT. The CDR3 has 14 amino acids.

Worth noting for this clonotype: A much larger clone lies one base from this, so it may be a read error. The chain recombines TRBV5-1 with TRBJ1-4; D is unclear. This CDR3 region has 15 residues. CDR1 and CDR2 (germline): SGHRS, YFSETQ. CDR3 amino acids: CASSLAGRTNEELFF. In DNA form, the CDR3 reads TGCGCCAGCAGCTTGGCGGGGAGAACTAATGAAGAACTGTTTTTT.

The CDR3 region is CATSRGHLGAGELFF. CDR3 bases: TGTGCCACCAGCAGAGGACACCTTGGGGCCGGGGAGCTGTTTTTT. This chain connects TRBV15 to TRBJ2-2; D gene uncertain. Germline V CDR1 and CDR2: LNHNV, YYDKDF (reference sequence). With 1 base removed from V and 6 bases from J, the gap between germline ends came to 12 bases. There are 15 residues in the CDR3.

This rearrangement joins TRBV24-1 to TRBJ1-4, with D possibly TRBD1 on 6 matching bases. The V gene's germline CDR1 is KGHDR and CDR2 SFDVKD. Trimming cost V 4 bases and J 12 bases, with 17 bases left between them. This CDR3 has 14 amino acids. The CDR3 region is CATSDIDRPEELFF. CDR3 sequence (DNA): TGTGCCACCAGTGACATCGACAGGCCGGAGGAACTGTTTTTT.